This TCR beta chain emerged from a study of blood T cell repertoires in COVID-19. Across the whole study: The United States, Italy and Spain provided the acute and convalescent COVID-19 samples. The analysed material was cDNA or gDNA that came from T cells, B-cell-depleted T cells, or PBMCs.

The participants were between roughly 18 and 89 years old and came from about two dozen US areas. Donors of Cohort 3 who recovered were those that had two negative PCRs, clearance, or symptom resolution. Using immunoSEQ multiplex PCR, the repertoire was profiled, and TCRdb retains in-frame clones only, with some absent. Seen here are approximately 130,000 clones, 86% observed once, and the top ten hold 2.3%. V lost 3 bases to trimming and J lost 7 bases; unmatched junction nucleotides: 15. This CDR3 region has 16 residues. Germline assignment: CDR1 GTSNPN and CDR2 SVGIG (reference sequence). The J gene is TRBJ2-7, the V gene TRBV30; 10 nucleotides align to TRBD2. The clonotype was recovered from a woman aged 50 to 60 who had recovered from COVID-19. The sequenced sample was PBMCs or T cells enriched from blood (not recorded which). CDR3 coding DNA: TGTGCCTGGAGCCCCGACCGCGAGCGGGGGGGCCAGGAGCAGTACTTC. Protein: CAWSPDRERGGQEQYF.